Listed below are T cell receptor beta chains from one sample, sequenced in a study of T-cell memory formation after mild COVID-19. In TCRdb, the 5' RACE reads were re-called with MiXCR into one record per CDR3 protein. The table has around 370,000 distinct CDR3 sequences, around 21% seen once. Input material: PBMCs or a T cell subset sorted from them (not recorded which). These TCRs come from an adult woman who had mild COVID-19 (a few samples of this study predate the infection). Cell type and time point are not known. Both conserved end residues are part of each CDR3. Each record gives: D gene, V gene, clone size, J gene, CDR3 DNA, CDR3 protein. A D gene is named only where the DNA matches it firmly. Not every row has a clone size; where given, it reads once, few, many or a size class.

-	TRBV6-5	few	TRBJ1-2	TGTGCCAGCGCGACGACTAACTATGGCTACACCTTC	CASATTNYGYTF
TRBD1	TRBV18	few	TRBJ2-1	TGTGCCAGCTCACCGGGACAGGGGGCCGTAAGCTCCTACAATGAGCAGTTCTTC	CASSPGQGAVSSYNEQFF
-	TRBV29-1	few	TRBJ1-1	TGCAGCGCCTTAGGGGGGCGTGGGACTGAAGCTTTCTTT	CSALGGRGTEAFF
-	TRBV12-3/TRBV12-4	few	TRBJ2-5	TGTGCCAGCAGTCCCCGGACAGATCAAGAGACCCAGTACTTC	CASSPRTDQETQYF
-	TRBV20-1	few	TRBJ2-1	TGCAGTGCCCAGCAGGGTGCCCACAATGAGCAGTTCTTC	CSAQQGAHNEQFF
TRBD1	TRBV19	-	TRBJ2-1	TGTGCCAGTAGTCTCCGACAGGGCAATGAGCAGTTCTTC	CASSLRQGNEQFF
TRBD1	TRBV7-2	many	TRBJ2-1	TGTGCCAGCAGCTCCGGGACAGGGATCTACAATGAGCAGTTCTTC	CASSSGTGIYNEQFF
-	TRBV10-3	-	TRBJ2-7	TGTGCCATCAGTGATACAGGCGAGCAGTACTTC	CAISDTGEQYF
-	TRBV5-6	few	TRBJ1-1	TGTGCCAGCAGCTTATCGGGAAACCGGGCTGAAGCTTTCTTT	CASSLSGNRAEAFF
-	TRBV5-1	-	TRBJ2-3	TGCGCCAGCAGCTTGGTTGGAGGGGGCGAGGCAGATACGCAGTATTTT	CASSLVGGGEADTQYF
TRBD2	TRBV30	-	TRBJ2-2	TGTGCCTGGAGACGTAGCGGGGGGACCGGGGAGCTGTTTTTT	CAWRRSGGTGELFF
-	TRBV29-1	-	TRBJ1-1	TGCAGCGTTTCAGACAGAGTCCGGGAAGCTTTCTTT	CSVSDRVREAFF